The present entry profiles one T cell receptor beta chain with its context. Its antigen is unidentified. From germline, CDR1 is MNHEY and CDR2 SMNVEV (reference sequence). The CDR3 spans 15 residues. With 5 bases removed from V and 0 bases from J, the gap between germline ends came to 11 bases. Assays captured 95,000 to 100,000 TCR templates per sample. Assay: immunoSEQ multiplex PCR; the TCRdb copy retains only in-frame clones and omits some. This sample has more than 85,000 clones, with less than 95% found just once. This sample is part of a study of siplizumab effects on memory and regulatory T cells. Study observations and caveats: Memory cells seemed less diverse than naive T cells, which also seemed major contributors to the alloresponse. The mapping of alloreactive clones to unstimulated subsets covered only a minor fraction of them.

Sequencing was carried out using Tregs sorted from blood. The rearrangement links TRBV27 to TRBJ1-3, with D unclear. This TCR came from a human donor in good health. The CDR3 is CASSLGPYSGNTIYF. The CDR3 DNA reads as TGTGCCAGCAGTCTCGGACCGTACTCTGGAAACACCATATATTTT.